The 17 T cell receptor beta chains listed next were all sequenced from one sample in a study of shared clonotypes between healthy human individuals. The table came from immunoSEQ multiplex PCR; TCRdb's copy has only in-frame clones and leaves some out. The repertoire has fewer than 850,000 clones, just over 95% of them found once; the top ten carry under 0.25%. Terminally differentiated effector memory CD45RA+ cells were excluded from the naive CD8 cells, which were CD45RO-negative and positively selected for CCR7. The material sequenced was naive CD8+ T cells sorted from blood. The source is a man aged 25-45 years in good health.

The rearrangement joins TRBV6-5 to TRBJ2-7; 7 bases are shared with TRBD1. The CDR3 is made up of 13 amino acids. V trimming: 5 bases; J trimming: 6 bases; junction bases outside the gene matches: 7. Germline V CDR1 and CDR2: MNHEY, SVGAGI. The CDR3 bases are TGTGCCAGCAGTACTACAGGGGACATCGAGCAGTACTTC. Translated, it gives CASSTTGDIEQYF.

V is TRBV29-1 and J is TRBJ2-1; D assignment may be TRBD1 or TRBD2 (7 bases each). Germline V gene sequence: CDR1 SQVTM, CDR2 ANQGSEA. This CDR3 is built from 14 residues. The V and J ends lost 6 bases and 2 bases respectively, with 14 bases between them. CDR3 nucleotides: TGCAGCGTAGGGAGGGACAGTACCTACAATGAGCAGTTCTTC. Protein sequence: CSVGRDSTYNEQFF.

The rearrangement links TRBV11-2 to TRBJ2-3; D is undetermined. Germline CDR1 and CDR2: SGHAT and FQNNGV. The V gene lost 2 bases and the J gene lost 2 bases, with 17 bases spanning the gap. There are 17 residues in the CDR3. This chain's CDR3 is CASSLYRAERYTDTQYF. CDR3 sequence (DNA): TGTGCCAGCAGCTTATATAGGGCGGAGAGATACACAGATACGCAGTATTTT. Combining the CDR3 with reference TRBV11-2 and TRBJ2-3 gives the whole variable domain EAGVAQSPRYKIIEKRQSVAFWCNPISGHATLYWYQQILGQGPKLLIQFQNNGVVDDSQLPKDRFSAERLKGVDSTLKIQPAKLEDSAVYLCASSLYRAERYTDTQYFGPGTRLTVL.

The chain carries TRBV4-3 and TRBJ1-2; D may be TRBD1 (6 bases). The V gene's germline CDR1 is LGHNA and CDR2 YSLEER. V dropped 0 bases and J dropped 1 base, with 12 bases sitting between them. The CDR3 runs 16 residues. CDR3 in DNA: TGCGCCAGCAGCCAAGACCGGACAGATTTTAACTATGGCTACACCTTC. Its translation: CASSQDRTDFNYGYTF.

V usage is TRBV7-9 and J usage is TRBJ2-7; 12 bases are a match to TRBD2. CDR3 length: 19 residues. Germline V CDR1 and CDR2: SEHNR, FQNEAQ (reference sequence). J gave up 5 bases and V 3 bases, and 17 bases lay outside the gene matches. This CDR3 reads CASSLMRLAGVFPIHEQYF. In nucleotides, the CDR3 is TGTGCCAGCAGCTTGATGAGACTAGCGGGAGTCTTCCCAATCCACGAGCAGTACTTC.

The chain recombines TRBV11-2 with TRBJ2-7; D perhaps matches TRBD2 (6 bases). The CDR3 runs to 17 residues. Germline V gene lookup returns CDR1 SGHAT and CDR2 FQNNGV. Trimming stripped 2 bases from V and 3 bases from J, with 20 bases between. The CDR3 DNA is TGTGCCAGCAGCTTAATTGTTGGCGGAGGGCAGATCTACGAGCAGTACTTC. Translating gives CASSLIVGGGQIYEQYF.

With regard to this clone: The sample holds other DNA sequences that translate to the same CDR3. This chain connects TRBV9 to TRBJ2-7; 8 bases line up with TRBD2. The CDR3 sequence is 14 residues long. The J segment lost 0 bases and the V segment lost 5 bases, leaving 4 bases of the junction unmatched. The V gene's germline CDR1 is SGDLS and CDR2 YYNGEE. Here the CDR3 reads CASSTSGSSYEQYF. For the CDR3, the DNA is TGTGCCAGCAGTACCAGCGGGAGCTCCTACGAGCAGTACTTC.

This clone was recorded only once. The chain is built from TRBV7-2 and TRBJ1-1; a weak D match, TRBD1 (6 bases). The CDR3 has 14 residues. The germline V gene encodes CDR1 SGHTA and CDR2 FQGNSA. With 2 bases removed from V and 3 bases from J, the gap between germline ends came to 10 bases. CDR3: CASSLTGLDTEAFF. The CDR3 nucleotides read TGTGCCAGCAGCTTAACAGGGCTGGACACTGAAGCTTTCTTT.

The chain is built from TRBV14 and TRBJ2-7, with D unclear. There are 13 residues in the CDR3. V lost 1 base and J lost 5, with 9 bases in between. Germline CDR1 and CDR2: SGHDN and FVKESK. CDR3 bases: TGTGCCAGCAGCCAAGTGGGGTTGGACGAGCAGTACTTC. Its translation: CASSQVGLDEQYF.

The chain has TRBV5-5 and TRBJ2-7; TRBD1 is a possible D gene (5 bases). Between the trimmed V and J ends, which lost 4 bases and 3 bases, there was a span of 11 bases. The CDR3 spans 13 residues. Germline assignment: CDR1 SGHKS and CDR2 YYEKEE (reference sequence). The CDR3 sequence: CASSHDSHYEQYF. CDR3 sequence (DNA): TGTGCCAGCAGCCACGACAGTCACTACGAGCAGTACTTC.

This sequence joins TRBV27 and TRBJ2-3, with 12 bases fitting TRBD2. With 2 bases clipped from V and 3 bases from J, the junction kept 6 bases outside the gene matches. The germline V gene encodes CDR1 MNHEY and CDR2 SMNVEV (reference sequence). The CDR3 consists of 17 residues. CDR3 residues: CASSLTSGRLETDTQYF. CDR3 DNA: TGTGCCAGCAGTTTAACTAGCGGGAGGCTTGAGACAGATACGCAGTATTTT.

On this clone itself: The sample holds other DNA sequences that translate to the same CDR3. This chain links TRBV11-2 with TRBJ2-7; the D is unclear. Germline V lookup: CDR1 SGHAT, CDR2 FQNNGV. V gave up 3 bases and J gave up 1 base, with 7 bases separating them. This CDR3 is built from 13 residues. The CDR3, as DNA: TGTGCCAGCAGCTTTGGACCTTCCTACGAGCAGTACTTC. Protein sequence: CASSFGPSYEQYF.

The chain uses TRBV4-2 and TRBJ2-7, with 8 positions matching TRBD2. Germline V CDR1 and CDR2: LGHNA, YNFKEQ. J lost 3 bases, V lost 1 base, and 5 bases had no gene match. CDR3 length: 15 residues. The CDR3 sequence: CASSQVSGSSYEQYF. As DNA, the CDR3 is TGTGCCAGCAGCCAAGTCAGCGGGAGTAGCTACGAGCAGTACTTC.

The chain links TRBV7-6 to TRBJ2-7; D ambiguous. CDR3 length equals 15 residues. Per the germline V gene, CDR1 is SGHVS and CDR2 is FNYEAQ. V gave up 5 bases and J gave up 1 base, with 15 bases separating them. The CDR3 spells CASSPLLSNSYEQYF. Here the CDR3 DNA reads TGTGCCAGCAGCCCCCTCCTGAGCAATTCCTACGAGCAGTACTTC.

The V call is TRBV19, the J call TRBJ2-1; no clear D gene. Germline V lookup: CDR1 LNHDA, CDR2 SQIVND (reference sequence). With 4 bases removed from V and 0 bases from J, the gap between germline ends came to 10 bases. This CDR3 contains 15 residues. The CDR3 here is CASSTDLGSYNEQFF. In DNA form, the CDR3 reads TGTGCCAGTAGTACCGATTTGGGCTCCTACAATGAGCAGTTCTTC.

The rearrangement links TRBV7-7 to TRBJ2-2, with 8 bases lining up with TRBD2. The V segment lost 3 bases and the J segment 1 base; nucleotides outside the gene matches: 1. Germline V gene data show CDR1 as SSHAT and CDR2 as FNYEAQ (reference sequence). The CDR3 runs 15 residues. The CDR3 sequence is CASSLTSENTGELFF. CDR3 sequence (DNA): TGTGCCAGCAGCTTGACTAGCGAGAACACCGGGGAGCTGTTTTTT.

The chain links TRBV5-5 to TRBJ2-5, with unresolved D. This CDR3 is 12 amino acids long. Trimming stripped 4 bases from V and 3 bases from J, with 7 bases between. Germline assignment: CDR1 SGHKS and CDR2 YYEKEE (reference sequence). CDR3 sequence (DNA): TGTGCCAGCAGCGGAATTAAAGAGACCCAGTACTTC. Protein: CASSGIKETQYF.